This T cell receptor (beta chain) is from a study of blood T cells in healthy people across ages. Study-wide results and limits: A roughly linear age-dependent decrease characterized TCR beta diversity per million T cells.

Concerning this clonotype itself: Its target is not known. Given a much more abundant clone one base away, this may be a read error.

The V gene's germline CDR1 is SGHAT and CDR2 FQNNGV. The CDR3 covers 12 residues. The use of a sample-barcoded 5' primer and a J-beta primer mix characterized a second PCR of roughly 7 to 11 cycles. TCRdb re-derived calls from the 5' RACE reads in MiXCR, one entry per CDR3 protein. The sample consists of roughly 1,100,000 distinct CDR3 sequences, about 23% of them appearing once. These data also formed part of another study, on T cells of mothers and their children. That source reports: Among related mother-child pairs, overlap was slightly higher than in unrelated pairs, though not significantly.

The chain is built from TRBV11-2 and TRBJ2-1; no clear D gene. Specimen: blood. The sequence was obtained from a girl aged 2-10 years in good health. The CDR3 DNA reads as TGTGGCAGCAGCTTAACAGACAATGAGCAGTTCTTC. It encodes CGSSLTDNEQFF.